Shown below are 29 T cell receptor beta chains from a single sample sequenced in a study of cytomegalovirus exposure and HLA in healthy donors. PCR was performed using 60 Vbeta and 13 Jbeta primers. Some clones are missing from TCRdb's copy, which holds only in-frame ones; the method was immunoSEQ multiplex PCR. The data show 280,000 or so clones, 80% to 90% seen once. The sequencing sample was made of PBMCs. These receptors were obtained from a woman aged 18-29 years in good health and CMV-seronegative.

The CDR3 bases are TGTGCCAGCAGCTTAGGTTTCTACGAGCAGTACTTC. Protein sequence: CASSLGFYEQYF. V and J are TRBV11-2 and TRBJ2-5; D gene ambiguous. The closer fit of TRBJ2-7 to the DNA end suggests the J call may be wrong. CDR3 length: 12 residues. Germline loops: CDR1 SGHAT, CDR2 FQNNGV.

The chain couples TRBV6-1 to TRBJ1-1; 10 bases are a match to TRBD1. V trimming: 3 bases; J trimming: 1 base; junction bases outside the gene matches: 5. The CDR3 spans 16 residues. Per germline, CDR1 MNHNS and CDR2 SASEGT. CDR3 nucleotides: TGTGCCAGCAGTGATTCGGGACAGGGGTCGAACACTGAAGCTTTCTTT. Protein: CASSDSGQGSNTEAFF.

This CDR3 reads CASSVTGLSYNSPLHF. The CDR3 DNA reads as TGTGCCAGCAGCGTTACAGGGTTATCCTATAATTCACCCCTCCACTTT. The chain combines TRBV11-2 with TRBJ1-6; D is perhaps TRBD1 (6 bases). V dropped 5 bases and J dropped 1 base, with 12 bases sitting between them. This CDR3 is built from 16 residues. In germline, CDR1 is SGHAT, CDR2 FQNNGV.

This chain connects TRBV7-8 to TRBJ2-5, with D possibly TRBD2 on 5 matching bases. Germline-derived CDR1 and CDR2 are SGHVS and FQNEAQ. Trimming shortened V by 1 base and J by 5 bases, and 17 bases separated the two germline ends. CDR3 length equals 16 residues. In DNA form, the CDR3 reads TGTGCCAGCAGCTTAGAGCGGAACCGGCCTGAGGAGACCCAGTACTTC. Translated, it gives CASSLERNRPEETQYF.

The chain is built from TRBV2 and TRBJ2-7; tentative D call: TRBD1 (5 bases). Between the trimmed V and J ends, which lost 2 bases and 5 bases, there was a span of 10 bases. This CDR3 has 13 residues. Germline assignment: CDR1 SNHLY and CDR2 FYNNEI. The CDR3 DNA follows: TGTGCCAGCAGTGAATCTGTAGGGGACGAGCAGTACTTC. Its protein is CASSESVGDEQYF. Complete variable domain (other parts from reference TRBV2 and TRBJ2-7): EPEVTQTPSHQVTQMGQEVILRCVPISNHLYFYWYRQILGQKVEFLVSFYNNEISEKSEIFDDQFSVERPDGSNFTLKIRSTKLEDSAMYFCASSESVGDEQYFGPGTRLTVT.

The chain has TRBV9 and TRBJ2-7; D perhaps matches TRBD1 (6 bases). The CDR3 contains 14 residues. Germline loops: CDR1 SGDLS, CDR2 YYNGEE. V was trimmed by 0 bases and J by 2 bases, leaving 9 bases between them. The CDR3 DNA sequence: TGTGCCAGCAGCGTAGGGCAGGGGACCTACGAGCAGTACTTC. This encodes CASSVGQGTYEQYF.

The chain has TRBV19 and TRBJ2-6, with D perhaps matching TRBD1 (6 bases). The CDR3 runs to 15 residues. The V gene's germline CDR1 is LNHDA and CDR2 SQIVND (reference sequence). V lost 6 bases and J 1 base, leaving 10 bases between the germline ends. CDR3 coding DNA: TGTGCCAGTAGGGCAGGGGAATCTGGGGCCAACGTCCTGACTTTC. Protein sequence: CASRAGESGANVLTF.

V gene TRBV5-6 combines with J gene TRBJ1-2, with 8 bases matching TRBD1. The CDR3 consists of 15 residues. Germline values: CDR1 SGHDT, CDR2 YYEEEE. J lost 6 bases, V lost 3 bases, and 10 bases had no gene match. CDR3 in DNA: TGTGCCAGCAGCTCTTACCCGGACAGGGACCATGGCTACACCTTC. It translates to CASSSYPDRDHGYTF.

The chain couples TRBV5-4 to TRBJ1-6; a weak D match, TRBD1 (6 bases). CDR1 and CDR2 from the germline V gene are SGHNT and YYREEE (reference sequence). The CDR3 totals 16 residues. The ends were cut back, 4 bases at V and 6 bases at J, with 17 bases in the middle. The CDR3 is CASSGGPQGSNSPLHF. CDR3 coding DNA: TGTGCCAGCAGCGGGGGCCCGCAGGGAAGTAATTCACCCCTCCACTTT.

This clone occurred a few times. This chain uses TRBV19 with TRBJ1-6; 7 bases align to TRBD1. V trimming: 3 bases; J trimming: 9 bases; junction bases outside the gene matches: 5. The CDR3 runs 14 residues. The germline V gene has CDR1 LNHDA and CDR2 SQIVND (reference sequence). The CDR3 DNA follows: TGTGCCAGTAGTATCGACAGGGAGAGTTCACCCCTCCACTTT. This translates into CASSIDRESSPLHF.

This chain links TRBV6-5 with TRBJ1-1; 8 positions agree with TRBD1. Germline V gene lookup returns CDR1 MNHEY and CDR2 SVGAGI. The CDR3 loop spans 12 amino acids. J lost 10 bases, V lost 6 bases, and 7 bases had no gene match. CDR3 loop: CASSPPDRGAFF. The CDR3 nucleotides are TGTGCCAGCAGCCCGCCTGACAGGGGAGCTTTCTTT.

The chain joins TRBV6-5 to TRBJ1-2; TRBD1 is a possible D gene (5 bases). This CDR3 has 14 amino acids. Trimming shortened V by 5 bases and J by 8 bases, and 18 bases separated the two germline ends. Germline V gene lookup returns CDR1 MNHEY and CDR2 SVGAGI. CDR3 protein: CASSLIGVDGGYTF. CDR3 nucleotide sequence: TGTGCCAGCAGTCTCATAGGGGTCGACGGCGGCTACACCTTC.

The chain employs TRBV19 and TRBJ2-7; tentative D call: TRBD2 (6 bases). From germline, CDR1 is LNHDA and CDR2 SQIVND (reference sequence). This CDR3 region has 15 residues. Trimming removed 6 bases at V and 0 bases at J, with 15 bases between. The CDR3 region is CASRATAGSSYEQYF. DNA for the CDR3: TGTGCCAGTAGGGCCACAGCGGGCAGCTCCTACGAGCAGTACTTC. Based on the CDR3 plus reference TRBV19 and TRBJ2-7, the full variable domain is DGGITQSPKYLFRKEGQNVTLSCEQNLNHDAMYWYRQDPGQGLRLIYYSQIVNDFQKGDIAEGYSVSREKKESFPLTVTSAQKNPTAFYLCASRATAGSSYEQYFGPGTRLTVT.

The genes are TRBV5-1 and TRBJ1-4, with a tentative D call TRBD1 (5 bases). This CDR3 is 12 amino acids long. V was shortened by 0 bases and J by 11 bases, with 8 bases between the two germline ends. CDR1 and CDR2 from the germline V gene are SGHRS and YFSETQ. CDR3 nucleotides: TGCGCCAGCAGCTTGGACAGGCGGAAACTGTTTTTT. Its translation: CASSLDRRKLFF.

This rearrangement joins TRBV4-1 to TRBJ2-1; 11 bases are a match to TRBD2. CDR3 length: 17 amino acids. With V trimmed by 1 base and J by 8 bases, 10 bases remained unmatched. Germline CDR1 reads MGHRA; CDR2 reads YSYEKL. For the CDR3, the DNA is TGCGCCAGCAGCCAAGCGTTAGCGGGGGGGATTTCGGATGAGCAGTTCTTC. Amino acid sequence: CASSQALAGGISDEQFF.

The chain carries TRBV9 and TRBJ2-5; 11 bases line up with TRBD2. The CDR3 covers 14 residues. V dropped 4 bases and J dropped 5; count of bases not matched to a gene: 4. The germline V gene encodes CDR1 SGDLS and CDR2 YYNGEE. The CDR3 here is CASSTSGGWETQYF. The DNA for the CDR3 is TGTGCCAGCAGCACTAGCGGGGGATGGGAGACCCAGTACTTC.

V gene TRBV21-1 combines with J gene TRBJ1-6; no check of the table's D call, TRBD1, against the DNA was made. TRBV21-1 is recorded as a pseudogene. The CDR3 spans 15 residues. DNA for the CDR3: TGTGCCAGCAGCGCCCGGACAGGGAATAATTCACCCCTCCACTTT. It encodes CASSARTGNNSPLHF.

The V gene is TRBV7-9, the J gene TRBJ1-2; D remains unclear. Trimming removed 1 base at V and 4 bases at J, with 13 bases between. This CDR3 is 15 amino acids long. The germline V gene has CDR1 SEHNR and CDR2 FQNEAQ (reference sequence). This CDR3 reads CASSLVEGSGYGYTF. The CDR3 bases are TGTGCCAGCAGCTTAGTTGAGGGTAGCGGCTATGGCTACACCTTC.

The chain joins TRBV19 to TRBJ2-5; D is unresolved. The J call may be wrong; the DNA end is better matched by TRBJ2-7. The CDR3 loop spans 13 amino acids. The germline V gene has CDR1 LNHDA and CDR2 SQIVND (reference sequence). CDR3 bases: TGTGCCAGTAGTCCTCGTATGCTGTACGAGCAGTACTTC. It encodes CASSPRMLYEQYF.

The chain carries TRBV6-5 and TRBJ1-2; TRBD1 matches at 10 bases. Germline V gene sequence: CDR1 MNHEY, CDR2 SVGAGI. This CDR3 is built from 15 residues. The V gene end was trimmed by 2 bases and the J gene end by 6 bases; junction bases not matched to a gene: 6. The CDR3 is CASSYGTGVFDGYTF. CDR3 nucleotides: TGTGCCAGCAGTTACGGGACAGGGGTTTTCGATGGCTACACCTTC.

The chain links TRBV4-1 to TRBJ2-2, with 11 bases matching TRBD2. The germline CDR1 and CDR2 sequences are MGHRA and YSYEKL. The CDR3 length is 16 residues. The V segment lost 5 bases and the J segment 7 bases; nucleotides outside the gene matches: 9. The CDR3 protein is CASSTLSGGADGELFF. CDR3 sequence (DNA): TGCGCCAGCAGCACCCTTAGCGGGGGGGCTGACGGGGAGCTGTTTTTT.

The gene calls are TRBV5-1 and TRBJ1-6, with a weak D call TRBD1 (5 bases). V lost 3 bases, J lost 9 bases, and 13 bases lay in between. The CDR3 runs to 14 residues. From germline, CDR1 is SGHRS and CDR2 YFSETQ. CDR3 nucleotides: TGCGCCAGCAGCTGGGGCGGCGGGAGTTCACCCCTCCACTTT. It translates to CASSWGGGSSPLHF.

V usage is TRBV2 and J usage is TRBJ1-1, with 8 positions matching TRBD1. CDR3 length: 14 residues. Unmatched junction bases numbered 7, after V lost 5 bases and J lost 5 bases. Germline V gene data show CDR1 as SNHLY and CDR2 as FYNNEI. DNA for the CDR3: TGTGCCAGCAGTTCCCGGACAGGGTTAACTGAAGCTTTCTTT. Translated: CASSSRTGLTEAFF. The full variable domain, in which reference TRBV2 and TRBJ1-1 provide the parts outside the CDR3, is EPEVTQTPSHQVTQMGQEVILRCVPISNHLYFYWYRQILGQKVEFLVSFYNNEISEKSEIFDDQFSVERPDGSNFTLKIRSTKLEDSAMYFCASSSRTGLTEAFFGQGTRLTVV.

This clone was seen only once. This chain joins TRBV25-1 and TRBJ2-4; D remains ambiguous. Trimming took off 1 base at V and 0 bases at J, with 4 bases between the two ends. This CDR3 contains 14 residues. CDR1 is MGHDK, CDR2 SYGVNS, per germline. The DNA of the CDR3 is TGTGCCAGCAGTGAATCCGGAGCCAAAAACATTCAGTACTTC. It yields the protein CASSESGAKNIQYF.

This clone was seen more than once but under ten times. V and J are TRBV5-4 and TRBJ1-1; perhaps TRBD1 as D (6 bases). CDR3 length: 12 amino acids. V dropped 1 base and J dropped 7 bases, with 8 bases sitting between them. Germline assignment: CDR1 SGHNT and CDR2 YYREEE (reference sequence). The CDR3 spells CASSLLQGEAFF. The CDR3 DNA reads TGTGCCAGCAGCTTGCTACAGGGTGAAGCTTTCTTT.

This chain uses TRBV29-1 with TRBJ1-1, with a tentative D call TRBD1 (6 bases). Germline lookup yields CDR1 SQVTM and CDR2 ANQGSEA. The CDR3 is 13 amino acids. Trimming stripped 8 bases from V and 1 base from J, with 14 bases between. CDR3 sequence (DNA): TGCAGCTCCTCACAGGGTACGAACACTGAAGCTTTCTTT. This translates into CSSSQGTNTEAFF. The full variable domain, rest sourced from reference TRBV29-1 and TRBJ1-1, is SAVISQKPSRDICQRGTSLTIQCQVDSQVTMMFWYRQQPGQSLTLIATANQGSEATYESGFVIDKFPISRPNLTFSTLTVSNMSPEDSSIYLCSSSQGTNTEAFFGQGTRLTVV.

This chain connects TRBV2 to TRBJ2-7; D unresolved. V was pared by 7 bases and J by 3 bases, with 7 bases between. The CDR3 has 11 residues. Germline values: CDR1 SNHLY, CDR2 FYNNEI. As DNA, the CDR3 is TGTGCCAGCAACACGGGCTACGAGCAGTACTTC. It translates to CASNTGYEQYF.

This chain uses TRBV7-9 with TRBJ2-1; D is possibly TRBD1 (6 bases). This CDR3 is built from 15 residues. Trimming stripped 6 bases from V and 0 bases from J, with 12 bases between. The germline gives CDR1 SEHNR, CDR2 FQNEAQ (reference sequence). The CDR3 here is CASRDGQSSYNEQFF. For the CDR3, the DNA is TGTGCCAGCAGGGATGGACAGAGCTCCTACAATGAGCAGTTCTTC.

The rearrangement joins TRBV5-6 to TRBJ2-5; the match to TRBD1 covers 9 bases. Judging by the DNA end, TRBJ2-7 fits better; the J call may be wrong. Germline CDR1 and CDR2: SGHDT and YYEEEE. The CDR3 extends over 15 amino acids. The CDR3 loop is CASSLGQGVPYEQYF. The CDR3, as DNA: TGTGCCAGCAGCTTGGGACAGGGGGTTCCCTACGAGCAGTACTTC.